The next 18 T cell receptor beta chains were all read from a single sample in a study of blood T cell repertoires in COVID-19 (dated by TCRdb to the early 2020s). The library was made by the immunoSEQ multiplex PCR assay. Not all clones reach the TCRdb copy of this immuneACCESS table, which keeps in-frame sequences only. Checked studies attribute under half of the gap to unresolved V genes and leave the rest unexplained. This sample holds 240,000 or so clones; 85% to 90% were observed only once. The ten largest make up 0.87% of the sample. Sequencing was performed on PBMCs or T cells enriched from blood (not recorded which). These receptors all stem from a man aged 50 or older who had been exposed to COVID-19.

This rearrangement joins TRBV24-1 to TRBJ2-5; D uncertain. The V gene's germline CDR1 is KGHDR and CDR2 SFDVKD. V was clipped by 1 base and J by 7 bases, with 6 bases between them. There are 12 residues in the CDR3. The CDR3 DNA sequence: TGTGCCACCAGTGATTTTGCCGGGACCCAGTACTTC. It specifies CATSDFAGTQYF.

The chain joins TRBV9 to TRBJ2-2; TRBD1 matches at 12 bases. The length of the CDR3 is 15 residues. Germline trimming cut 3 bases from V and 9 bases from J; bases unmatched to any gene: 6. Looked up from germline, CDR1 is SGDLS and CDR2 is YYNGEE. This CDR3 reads CASSETGTGGRELFF. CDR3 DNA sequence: TGTGCCAGCAGCGAGACCGGGACAGGGGGCCGGGAGCTGTTTTTT.

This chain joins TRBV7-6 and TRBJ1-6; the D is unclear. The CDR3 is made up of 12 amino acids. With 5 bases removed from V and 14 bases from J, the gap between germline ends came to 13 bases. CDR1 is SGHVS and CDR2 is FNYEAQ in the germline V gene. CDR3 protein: CASSPPWATLHF. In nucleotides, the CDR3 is TGTGCCAGCAGCCCCCCATGGGCGACCCTCCACTTT.

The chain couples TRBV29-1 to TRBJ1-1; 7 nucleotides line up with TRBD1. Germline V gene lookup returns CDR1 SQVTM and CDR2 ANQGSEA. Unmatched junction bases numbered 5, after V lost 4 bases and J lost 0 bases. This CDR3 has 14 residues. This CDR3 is CSVGLGQMNTEAFF. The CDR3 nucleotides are TGCAGCGTTGGTTTGGGACAGATGAACACTGAAGCTTTCTTT.

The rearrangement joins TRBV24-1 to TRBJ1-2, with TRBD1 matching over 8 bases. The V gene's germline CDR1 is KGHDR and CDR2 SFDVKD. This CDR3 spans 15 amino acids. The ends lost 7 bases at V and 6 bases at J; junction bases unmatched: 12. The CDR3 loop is CATSDAGGYLHGYTF. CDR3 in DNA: TGTGCCACCAGCGACGCAGGGGGCTATCTTCATGGCTACACCTTC.

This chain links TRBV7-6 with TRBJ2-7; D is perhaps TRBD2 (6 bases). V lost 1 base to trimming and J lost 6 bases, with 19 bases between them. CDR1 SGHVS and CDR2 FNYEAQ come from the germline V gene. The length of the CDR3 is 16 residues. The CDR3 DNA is TGTGCCAGCAGCTTAGGTCGGAGGGCCACGAGTCCCGAGCAGTACTTC. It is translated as CASSLGRRATSPEQYF.

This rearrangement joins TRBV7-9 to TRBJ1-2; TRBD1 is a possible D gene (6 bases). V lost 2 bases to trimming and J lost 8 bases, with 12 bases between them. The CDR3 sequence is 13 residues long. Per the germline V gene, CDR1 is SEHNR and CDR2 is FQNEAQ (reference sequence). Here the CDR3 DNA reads TGTGCCAGCAGCTTATCAGGGGAGGGGGGCTACACCTTC. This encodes CASSLSGEGGYTF.

The DNA for the CDR3 is TGTGCCAGCTCCTTGAATCAGGGTTCTTTGAATGAGCAGTTCTTC. Its protein is CASSLNQGSLNEQFF. The chain recombines TRBV18 with TRBJ2-1; maybe TRBD1 (5 bases). The V gene's germline CDR1 is KGHSH and CDR2 LQKENI. The CDR3 sequence is 15 residues long. Trimming cost V 6 bases and J 7 bases, with 19 bases left between them.

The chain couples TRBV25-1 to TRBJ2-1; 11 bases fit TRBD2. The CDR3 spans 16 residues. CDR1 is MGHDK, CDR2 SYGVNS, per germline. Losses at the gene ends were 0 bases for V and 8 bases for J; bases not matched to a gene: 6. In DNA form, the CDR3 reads TGTGCCAGCAGTGAATATACTAGCGGGAGAATGTATGAGCAGTTCTTC. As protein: CASSEYTSGRMYEQFF.

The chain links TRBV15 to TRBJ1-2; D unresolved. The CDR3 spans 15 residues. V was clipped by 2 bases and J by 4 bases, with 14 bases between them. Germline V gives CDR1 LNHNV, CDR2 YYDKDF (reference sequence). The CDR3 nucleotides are TGTGCCACCAGCAGACCACGTGGAGAGGGCTATGGCTACACCTTC. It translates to CATSRPRGEGYGYTF.

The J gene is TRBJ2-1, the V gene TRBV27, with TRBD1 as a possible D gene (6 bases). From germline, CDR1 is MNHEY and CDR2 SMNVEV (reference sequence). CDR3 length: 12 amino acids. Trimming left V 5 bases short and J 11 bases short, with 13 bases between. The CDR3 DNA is TGTGCCAGCAGTCTCTCGACAGGACAGCAGTTCTTC. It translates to CASSLSTGQQFF.

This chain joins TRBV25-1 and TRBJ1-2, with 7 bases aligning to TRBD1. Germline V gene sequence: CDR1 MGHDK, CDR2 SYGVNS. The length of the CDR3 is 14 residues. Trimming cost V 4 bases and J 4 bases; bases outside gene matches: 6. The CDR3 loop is CASSVTGLGYGYTF. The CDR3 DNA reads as TGTGCCAGCAGTGTGACAGGGCTGGGCTATGGCTACACCTTC.

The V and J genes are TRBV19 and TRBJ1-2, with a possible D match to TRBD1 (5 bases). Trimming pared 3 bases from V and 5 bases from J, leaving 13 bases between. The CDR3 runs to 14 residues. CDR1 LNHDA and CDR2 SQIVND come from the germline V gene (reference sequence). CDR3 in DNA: TGTGCCAGTAGTATCGTCAGGGCTCAGTATGGCTACACCTTC. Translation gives CASSIVRAQYGYTF.

CDR3 loop: CASSVGSGSYGYTF. CDR3 in DNA: TGTGCCAGCAGCGTAGGTTCAGGGTCGTATGGCTACACCTTC. This sequence joins TRBV9 and TRBJ1-2, with D perhaps matching TRBD1 (5 bases). V was trimmed by 0 bases and J by 5 bases, leaving 11 bases between them. Germline assignment: CDR1 SGDLS and CDR2 YYNGEE. The CDR3 is 14 amino acids.

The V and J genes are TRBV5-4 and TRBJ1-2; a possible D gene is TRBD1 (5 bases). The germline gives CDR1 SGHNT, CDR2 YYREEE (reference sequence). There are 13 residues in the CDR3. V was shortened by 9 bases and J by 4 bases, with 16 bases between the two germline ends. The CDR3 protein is CATRDGGIYGYTF. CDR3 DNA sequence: TGTGCCACGCGGGACGGCGGTATCTATGGCTACACCTTC.

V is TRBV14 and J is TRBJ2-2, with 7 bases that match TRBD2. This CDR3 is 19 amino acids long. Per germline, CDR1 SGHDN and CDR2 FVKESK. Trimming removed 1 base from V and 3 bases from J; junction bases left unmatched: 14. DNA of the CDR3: TGTGCCAGCAGCCAAGTACCGTGGGGGAGGGAAGAGGACACCGGGGAGCTGTTTTTT. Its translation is CASSQVPWGREEDTGELFF.

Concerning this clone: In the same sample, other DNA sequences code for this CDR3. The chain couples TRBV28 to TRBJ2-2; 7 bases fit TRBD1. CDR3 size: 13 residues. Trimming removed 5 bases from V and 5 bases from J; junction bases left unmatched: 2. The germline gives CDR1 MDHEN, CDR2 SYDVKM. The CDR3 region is CASSLQGTGELFF. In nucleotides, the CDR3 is TGTGCCAGCAGTCTACAGGGGACCGGGGAGCTGTTTTTT. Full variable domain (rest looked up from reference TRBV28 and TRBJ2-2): DVKVTQSSRYLVKRTGEKVFLECVQDMDHENMFWYRQDPGLGLRLIYFSYDVKMKEKGDIPEGYSVSREKKERFSLILESASTNQTSMYLCASSLQGTGELFFGEGSRLTVL.

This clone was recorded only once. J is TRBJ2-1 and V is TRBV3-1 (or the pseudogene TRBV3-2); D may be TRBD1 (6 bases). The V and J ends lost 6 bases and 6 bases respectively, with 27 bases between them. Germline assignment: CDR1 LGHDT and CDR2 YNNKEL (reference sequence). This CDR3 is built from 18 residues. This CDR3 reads CASSPTAWSGRGGNEQFF. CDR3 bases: TGTGCCAGCAGTCCAACGGCATGGAGCGGAAGAGGGGGCAATGAGCAGTTCTTC.